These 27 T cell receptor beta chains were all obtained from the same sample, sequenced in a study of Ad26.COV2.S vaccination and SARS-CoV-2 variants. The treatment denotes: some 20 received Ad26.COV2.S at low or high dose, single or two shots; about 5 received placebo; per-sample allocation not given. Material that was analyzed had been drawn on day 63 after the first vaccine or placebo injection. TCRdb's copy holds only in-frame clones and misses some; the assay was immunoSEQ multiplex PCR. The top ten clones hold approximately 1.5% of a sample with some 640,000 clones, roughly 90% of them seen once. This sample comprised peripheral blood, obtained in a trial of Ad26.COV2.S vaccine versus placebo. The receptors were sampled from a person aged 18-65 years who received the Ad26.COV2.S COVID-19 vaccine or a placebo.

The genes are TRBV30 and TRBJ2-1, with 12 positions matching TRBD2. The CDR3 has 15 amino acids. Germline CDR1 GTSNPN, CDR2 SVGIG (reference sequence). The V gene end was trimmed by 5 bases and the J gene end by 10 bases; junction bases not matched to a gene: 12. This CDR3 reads CAWALRLAGVREQFF. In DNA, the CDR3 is TGTGCCTGGGCTTTAAGACTAGCGGGGGTTCGGGAGCAGTTCTTC. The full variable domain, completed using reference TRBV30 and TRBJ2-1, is SQTIHQWPATLVQPVGSPLSLECTVEGTSNPNLYWYRQAAGRGLQLLFYSVGIGQISSEVPQNLSASRPQDRQFILSSKKLLLSDSGFYLCAWALRLAGVREQFFGPGTRLTVL.

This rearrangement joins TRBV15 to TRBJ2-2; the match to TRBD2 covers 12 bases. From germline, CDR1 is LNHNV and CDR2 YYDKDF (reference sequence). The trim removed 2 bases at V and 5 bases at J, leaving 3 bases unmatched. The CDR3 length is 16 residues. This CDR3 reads CATSRLAGGKTGELFF. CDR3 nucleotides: TGTGCCACCAGCAGACTAGCGGGGGGGAAAACCGGGGAGCTGTTTTTT.

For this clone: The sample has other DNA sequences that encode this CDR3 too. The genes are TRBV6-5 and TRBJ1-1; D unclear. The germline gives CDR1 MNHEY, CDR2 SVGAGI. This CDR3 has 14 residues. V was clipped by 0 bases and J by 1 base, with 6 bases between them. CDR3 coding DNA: TGTGCCAGCAGTTACTCGGTAGCGAACACTGAAGCTTTCTTT. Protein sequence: CASSYSVANTEAFF.

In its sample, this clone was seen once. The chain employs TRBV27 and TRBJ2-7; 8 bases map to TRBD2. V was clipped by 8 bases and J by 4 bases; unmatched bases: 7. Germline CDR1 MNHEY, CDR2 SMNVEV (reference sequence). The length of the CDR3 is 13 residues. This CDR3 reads CASRRGGRYEQYF. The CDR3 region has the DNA TGTGCCAGCCGACGGGGGGGACGGTACGAGCAGTACTTC.

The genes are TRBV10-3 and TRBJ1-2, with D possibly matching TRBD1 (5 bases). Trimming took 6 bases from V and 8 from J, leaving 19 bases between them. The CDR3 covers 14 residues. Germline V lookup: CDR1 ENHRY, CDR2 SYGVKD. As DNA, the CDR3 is TGTGCCATCAGCGCCTGGGGGGGGTCGGACGGCTACACCTTC. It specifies CAISAWGGSDGYTF.

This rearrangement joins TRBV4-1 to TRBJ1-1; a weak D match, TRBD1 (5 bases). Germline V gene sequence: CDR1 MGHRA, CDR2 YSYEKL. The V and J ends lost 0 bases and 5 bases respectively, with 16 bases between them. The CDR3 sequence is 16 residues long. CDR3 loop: CASSQEIGGVETEAFF. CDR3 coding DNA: TGCGCCAGCAGCCAAGAGATTGGGGGGGTGGAGACTGAAGCTTTCTTT.

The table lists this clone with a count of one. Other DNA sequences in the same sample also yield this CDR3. The CDR3 here is CATSRDPGQETQYF. The CDR3 region has the DNA TGTGCCACCAGCAGAGATCCGGGACAAGAGACCCAGTACTTC. The chain has TRBV15 and TRBJ2-5, with TRBD2 as a possible D gene (5 bases). The CDR3 is 14 residues long. V lost 0 bases and J 2 bases, leaving 7 bases between the germline ends. Per the germline V gene, CDR1 is LNHNV and CDR2 is YYDKDF (reference sequence).

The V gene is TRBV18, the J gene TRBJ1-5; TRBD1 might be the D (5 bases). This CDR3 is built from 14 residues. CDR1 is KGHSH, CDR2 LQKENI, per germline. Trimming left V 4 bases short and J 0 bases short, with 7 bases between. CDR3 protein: CASSLQDSNQPQHF. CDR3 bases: TGTGCCAGCTCACTACAGGATAGCAATCAGCCCCAGCATTTT.

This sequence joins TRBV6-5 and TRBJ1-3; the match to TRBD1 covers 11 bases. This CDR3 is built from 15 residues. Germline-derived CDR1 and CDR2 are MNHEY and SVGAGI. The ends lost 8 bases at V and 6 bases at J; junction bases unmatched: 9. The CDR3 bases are TGTGCCAGCCTTCCCCCGGGACAGGGGGTAAACACCATATATTTT. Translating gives CASLPPGQGVNTIYF.

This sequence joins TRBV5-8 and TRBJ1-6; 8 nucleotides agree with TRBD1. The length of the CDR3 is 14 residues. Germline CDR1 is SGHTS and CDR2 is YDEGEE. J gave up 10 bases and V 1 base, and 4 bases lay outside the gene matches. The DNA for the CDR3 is TGTGCCAGCAGCTTGAGACAGGGGAGGTCACCCCTCCACTTT. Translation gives CASSLRQGRSPLHF.

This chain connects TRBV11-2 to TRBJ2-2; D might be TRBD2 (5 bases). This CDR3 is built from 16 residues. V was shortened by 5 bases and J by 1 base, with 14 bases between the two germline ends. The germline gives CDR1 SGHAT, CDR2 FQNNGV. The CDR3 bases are TGTGCCAGCAGCCCGCCAAGGGAGAGGAACACCGGGGAGCTGTTTTTT. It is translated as CASSPPRERNTGELFF.

This chain's CDR3 is CTSSPLLDLNTDTQYF. The CDR3 region has the DNA TGCACCAGCAGCCCTTTGCTGGACTTAAACACAGATACGCAGTATTTT. The chain couples TRBV1 to TRBJ2-3; the tabulated D call, TRBD2, remains unverified against the DNA. TRBV1 corresponds to a pseudogene. The CDR3 consists of 16 residues.

CDR3 in DNA: TGTGCCAGCTTAAGAGCAGGGGCGCGGTCCTACAATGAGCAGTTCTTC. This encodes CASLRAGARSYNEQFF. The chain is built from TRBV2 and TRBJ2-1; a possible D gene is TRBD1 (6 bases). Trimming cost V 8 bases and J 1 base, with 18 bases left between them. Germline V gene sequence: CDR1 SNHLY, CDR2 FYNNEI. This CDR3 is built from 16 residues.

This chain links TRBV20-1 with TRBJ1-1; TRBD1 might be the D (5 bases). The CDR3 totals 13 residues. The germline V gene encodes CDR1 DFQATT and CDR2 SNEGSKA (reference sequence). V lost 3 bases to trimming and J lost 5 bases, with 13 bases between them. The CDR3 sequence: CSASFRGGTEAFF. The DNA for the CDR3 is TGCAGTGCTAGTTTCCGGGGGGGGACTGAAGCTTTCTTT.

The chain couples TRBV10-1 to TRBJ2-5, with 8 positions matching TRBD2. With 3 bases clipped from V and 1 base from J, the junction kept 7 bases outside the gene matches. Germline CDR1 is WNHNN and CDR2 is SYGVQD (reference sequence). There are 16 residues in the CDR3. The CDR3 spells CASSDGLAGTQETQYF. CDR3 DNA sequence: TGCGCCAGCAGTGACGGTCTAGCGGGTACCCAAGAGACCCAGTACTTC.

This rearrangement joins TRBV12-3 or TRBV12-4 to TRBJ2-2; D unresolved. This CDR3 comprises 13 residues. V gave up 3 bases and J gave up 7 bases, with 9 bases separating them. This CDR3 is CASSFGENGELFF. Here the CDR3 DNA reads TGTGCCAGCAGTTTCGGAGAGAACGGGGAGCTGTTTTTT.

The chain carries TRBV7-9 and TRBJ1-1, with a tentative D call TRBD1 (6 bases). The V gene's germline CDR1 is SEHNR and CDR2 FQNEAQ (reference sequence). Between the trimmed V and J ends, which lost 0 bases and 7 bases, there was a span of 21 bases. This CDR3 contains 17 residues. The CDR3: CASSLALGTQGRNEAFF. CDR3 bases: TGTGCCAGCAGCTTAGCGCTAGGTACTCAGGGGCGGAATGAAGCTTTCTTT.

The CDR3 nucleotides read TGTGCCAGCTCACCTCGGACTGACAATGAGCAGTTCTTC. Its protein is CASSPRTDNEQFF. V and J are TRBV18 and TRBJ2-1, with D possibly matching TRBD2 (5 bases). The V and J ends lost 3 bases and 5 bases respectively, with 8 bases between them. There are 13 residues in the CDR3. Germline CDR1 and CDR2: KGHSH and LQKENI.

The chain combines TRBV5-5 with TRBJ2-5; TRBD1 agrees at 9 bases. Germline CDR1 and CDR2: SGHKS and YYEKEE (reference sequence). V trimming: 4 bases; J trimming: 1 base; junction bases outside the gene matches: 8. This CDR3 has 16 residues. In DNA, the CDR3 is TGTGCCAGCAGCACCGAGGACAGGGGCCGCCAAGAGACCCAGTACTTC. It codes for CASSTEDRGRQETQYF.

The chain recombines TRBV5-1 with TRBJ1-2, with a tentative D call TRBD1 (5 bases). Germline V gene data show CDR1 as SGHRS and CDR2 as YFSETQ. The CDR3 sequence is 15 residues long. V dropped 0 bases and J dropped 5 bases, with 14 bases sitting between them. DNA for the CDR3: TGCGCCAGCAGCTTGGGGGACCCCGGGGTGTATGGCTACACCTTC. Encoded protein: CASSLGDPGVYGYTF. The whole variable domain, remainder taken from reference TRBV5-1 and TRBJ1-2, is KAGVTQTPRYLIKTRGQQVTLSCSPISGHRSVSWYQQTPGQGLQFLFEYFSETQRNKGNFPGRFSGRQFSNSRSEMNVSTLELGDSALYLCASSLGDPGVYGYTFGSGTRLTVV.

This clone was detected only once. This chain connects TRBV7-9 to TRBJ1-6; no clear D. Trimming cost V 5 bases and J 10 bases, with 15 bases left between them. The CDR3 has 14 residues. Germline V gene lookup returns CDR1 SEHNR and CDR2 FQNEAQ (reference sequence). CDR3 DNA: TGTGCCAGCAGCGAGACTACCGCGGGGTCACCCCTCCACTTT. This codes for CASSETTAGSPLHF.

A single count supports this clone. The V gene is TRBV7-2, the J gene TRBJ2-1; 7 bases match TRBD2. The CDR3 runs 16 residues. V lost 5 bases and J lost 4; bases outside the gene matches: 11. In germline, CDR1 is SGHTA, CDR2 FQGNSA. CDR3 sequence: CASSPSARGNYNEQFF. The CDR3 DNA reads TGTGCCAGCAGCCCGTCCGCGCGGGGGAATTACAATGAGCAGTTCTTC. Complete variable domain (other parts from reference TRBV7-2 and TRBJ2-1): GAGVSQSPSNKVTEKGKDVELRCDPISGHTALYWYRQSLGQGLEFLIYFQGNSAPDKSGLPSDRFSAERTGGSVSTLTIQRTQQEDSAVYLCASSPSARGNYNEQFFGPGTRLTVL.

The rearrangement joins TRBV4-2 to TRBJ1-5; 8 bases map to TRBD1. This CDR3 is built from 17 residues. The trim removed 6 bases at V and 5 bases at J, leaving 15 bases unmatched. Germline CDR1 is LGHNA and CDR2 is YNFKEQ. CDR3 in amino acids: CASSYGQGKGKYQPQHF. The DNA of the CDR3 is TGTGCCAGCAGTTACGGACAGGGTAAGGGTAAATATCAGCCCCAGCATTTT.

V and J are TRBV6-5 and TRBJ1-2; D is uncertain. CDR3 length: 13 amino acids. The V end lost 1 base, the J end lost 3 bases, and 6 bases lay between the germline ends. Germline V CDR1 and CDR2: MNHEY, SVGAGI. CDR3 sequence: CASSYLADYGYTF. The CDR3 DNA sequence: TGTGCCAGCAGTTACTTGGCCGACTATGGCTACACCTTC.

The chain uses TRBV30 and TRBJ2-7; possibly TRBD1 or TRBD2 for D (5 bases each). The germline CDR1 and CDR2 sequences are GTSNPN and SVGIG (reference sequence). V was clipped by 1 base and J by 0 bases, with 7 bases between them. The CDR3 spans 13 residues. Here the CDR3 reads CAWSDGTSYEQYF. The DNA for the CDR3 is TGTGCCTGGAGTGATGGGACCTCCTACGAGCAGTACTTC. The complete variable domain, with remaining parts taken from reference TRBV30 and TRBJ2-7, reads SQTIHQWPATLVQPVGSPLSLECTVEGTSNPNLYWYRQAAGRGLQLLFYSVGIGQISSEVPQNLSASRPQDRQFILSSKKLLLSDSGFYLCAWSDGTSYEQYFGPGTRLTVT.

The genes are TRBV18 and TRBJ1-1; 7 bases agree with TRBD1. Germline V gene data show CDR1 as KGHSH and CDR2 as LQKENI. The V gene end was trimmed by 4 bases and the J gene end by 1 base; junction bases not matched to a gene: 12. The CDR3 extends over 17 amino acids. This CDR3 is CASSQARQGLWNTEAFF. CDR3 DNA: TGTGCCAGCTCACAAGCCCGACAGGGACTCTGGAACACTGAAGCTTTCTTT.

Written as DNA, the CDR3 is TGTGCCAGCAGCGAAGGAGGGGCCACTGAAGCTTTCTTT. It yields the protein CASSEGGATEAFF. The chain uses TRBV7-2 and TRBJ1-1; TRBD1 might be the D (5 bases). Deletions cut 5 bases from V and 4 bases from J, with 11 bases between. The CDR3 has 13 amino acids. Per germline, CDR1 SGHTA and CDR2 FQGNSA.